A single sample is the source of the 3 T cell receptor beta chains below, sequenced in a study of cytomegalovirus exposure and HLA in healthy donors. The study ran its PCR with 60 Vbeta and 13 Jbeta primers. TCRdb's copy holds only in-frame clones and misses some; the assay was immunoSEQ multiplex PCR. The profile shows roughly 60,000 clones, 70% to 85% of them singletons. The source material was PBMCs. These receptors were obtained from a woman aged 40 to 50 in good health and CMV-seropositive.

The V gene is TRBV18, the J gene TRBJ2-3, with TRBD1 matching over 10 bases. Germline lookup yields CDR1 KGHSH and CDR2 LQKENI. There are 14 residues in the CDR3. Trimming at V came to 9 bases and at J to 6 bases, leaving 9 bases not matched to a gene. The CDR3 loop is CASSGTGAADTQYF. CDR3 coding DNA: TGTGCCAGTAGCGGGACAGGGGCGGCGGATACGCAGTATTTT.

This clone was observed once. This chain connects TRBV10-2 to TRBJ1-6; tentatively, D is TRBD1 (5 bases). Germline V gene lookup returns CDR1 WSHSY and CDR2 SAAADI. V lost 4 bases and J lost 7, with 11 bases in between. This CDR3 is 14 amino acids long. The DNA for the CDR3 is TGCGCCAGCAGTGGTCAGGGTAAAAATTCACCCCTCCACTTT. Translation: CASSGQGKNSPLHF.

The chain employs TRBV19 and TRBJ2-5; 9 bases are shared with TRBD2. V lost 6 bases, J lost 1 base, and 6 bases stayed unmatched. CDR3 size: 15 residues. Germline V gene data show CDR1 as LNHDA and CDR2 as SQIVND (reference sequence). CDR3 nucleotides: TGTGCCAGTAGGCGGGCGGGGGGGGGCCAAGAGACCCAGTACTTC. This sequence encodes CASRRAGGGQETQYF.